The sequence of this T cell receptor (beta chain) was determined in a study of cytomegalovirus exposure and HLA in healthy donors. The PCR used 60 Vbeta and 13 Jbeta primers. Some clones are missing from TCRdb's copy, which holds only in-frame ones; the method was immunoSEQ multiplex PCR. Of under 100,000 clones listed, about three quarters are singletons. Broader study findings: There were a few CMV-associated chains whose specificity for CMV antigens was confirmed in vitro. Association of a missense DCLRE1C variant with TCR beta V- and J-gene trimming was reported in a later analysis.

Healthy donors of bone marrow made up the group. A note on this clone: What it recognizes is unknown.

This CDR3 is built from 13 residues. V was cut by 0 bases and J by 4 bases, with 6 bases left in between. Per the germline V gene, CDR1 is KGHSH and CDR2 is LQKENI. Sequencing input: PBMCs. This TCR came from a human donor in good health. The chain recombines TRBV18 with TRBJ1-2; D call uncertain. CDR3 DNA sequence: TGTGCCAGCTCACCACCGTCCAGCTATGGCTACACCTTC. Encoded protein: CASSPPSSYGYTF.